The rows below give T cell receptor beta chains drawn from one sample of a study of T cell changes during pregnancy in multiple sclerosis. The repertoire was sequenced with immunoSEQ multiplex PCR; TCRdb's copy has only in-frame clones and lacks some. The data show 69,000 or so clones, around 90% seen once. This material consisted of peripheral blood, taken in the third trimester of pregnancy. The receptors were gathered from a female donor with multiple sclerosis, enrolled in a pregnancy study. CDR3s include the opening cysteine and the closing phenylalanine or tryptophan. Fields, in order: J gene, D gene, clone size, V gene, CDR3 DNA, CDR3 protein. D genes are given only for firm matches. Some rows have no size entry. The others give once, few or many, or a class for an expanded clone.

>TRBJ1-5|NA|NA|TRBV9
TGTGCCAGCAGCTCCCTCGCGGGCAATCAGCCCCAGCATTTT
CASSSLAGNQPQHF
>TRBJ1-1|NA|few|TRBV5-1
TGCGCCAGCAGCCTGGGGGGGGTCGAGGAAGCTTTCTTT
CASSLGGVEEAFF
>TRBJ1-3|NA|once|TRBV5-1
TGCGCCAGCAGCCCGGCCGGGATTAACTCTGGAAACACCATATATTTT
CASSPAGINSGNTIYF
>TRBJ2-3|TRBD2|NA|TRBV20-1
TGCAGTCTGGGACTAGGAGATACGCAGTATTTT
CSLGLGDTQYF
>TRBJ2-3|NA|NA|TRBV9
TGTGCCAGCAGCGTAGCGGGGGTGGAAGATACGCAGTATTTT
CASSVAGVEDTQYF
>TRBJ2-1|NA|NA|TRBV4-3
TGCGCCAGCAGCCAAGATGCGGCGGGGTTTTACTACAATGAGCAGTTCTTC
CASSQDAAGFYYNEQFF
>TRBJ2-1|TRBD2|NA|TRBV2
TGTGCCGGGGACGGACTAGCGGGGGGCTCCTTACCTTTCAATGAGCAGTTCTTC
CAGDGLAGGSLPFNEQFF
>TRBJ2-7|NA|NA|TRBV7-2
TGTGCCAGCAGCTTAGTGGGGGGACGGGGCTACGAGCAGTACTTC
CASSLVGGRGYEQYF
>TRBJ2-2|NA|NA|TRBV5-1
TGCGCCAGCAGCTGGGGACAGAACACCGGGGAGCTGTTTTTT
CASSWGQNTGELFF
>TRBJ1-1|TRBD1|NA|TRBV30
TGTGCCTGGAGTGACCCCTTAACCAAAGGGACAGGGGGTTTGAACACTGAAGCTTTCTTT
CAWSDPLTKGTGGLNTEAFF
>TRBJ1-1|NA|NA|TRBV21-1
TGTGCCAGCAGCAAAGGCCCCTGGACAGGACTGAACACTGAAGCTTTCTTT
CASSKGPWTGLNTEAFF
>TRBJ2-7|NA|NA|TRBV28
TGTGCCAGCAGTTTGTACAGGCGCGAGCAGTACTTC
CASSLYRREQYF
>TRBJ1-1|NA|NA|TRBV5-1
TGCGCCAGCAGCTTCAGGACAGACAACACTGAAGCTTTCTTT
CASSFRTDNTEAFF
>TRBJ1-1|TRBD1|NA|TRBV7-2
TGTGCCAGCAGCCACCCAACAGGGGGCGCTGAAGCTTTCTTT
CASSHPTGGAEAFF
>TRBJ1-2|NA|once|TRBV6-6
TGTGCCAGCAGTTACTCAGGGAGCTATGGCTACACCTTC
CASSYSGSYGYTF